Presented here are 26 T cell receptor beta chains from one specimen sequenced in a study of CD8 T cells in ankylosing spondylitis (dated by TCRdb to about 2017). Libraries came from 5' RACE. TCRdb names Illumina HiSeq 2500 as the instrument used. TCRdb reanalyzed the raw reads on its own, using fastp at Q25 for trimming and MiXCR for clone calling, and kept in-frame beta chains. One record per CDR3 amino acid sequence lists the most common genes and DNA. In all, the sample holds roughly 230,000 distinct CDR3 sequences, and over 15% of those were seen once. The ten largest clones represent approximately 33% of the sample. Specimen: blood, either unsorted or a sorted T cell fraction (not recorded which). The receptors were sampled from a male donor with ankylosing spondylitis or in good health (not recorded which).

The chain employs TRBV7-9 and TRBJ2-2, with 9 positions matching TRBD2. After removal of 6 bases from V and 2 bases from J, the junction contained 10 bases not matched to a gene. Germline V gene data show CDR1 as SEHNR and CDR2 as FQNEAQ (reference sequence). This CDR3 comprises 17 residues. The CDR3 DNA reads as TGTGCCAGCAGTCATCCCTTAGCGGGAGTAAACACCGGGGAGCTGTTTTTT. It encodes CASSHPLAGVNTGELFF.

The V gene is TRBV12-3 or TRBV12-4, the J gene TRBJ2-1; TRBD2 matches 11 bases. The CDR3 contains 16 residues. V lost 7 bases and J lost 3; bases outside the gene matches: 8. CDR3 region: CASTTPLAGGYNEQFF. In DNA form, the CDR3 reads TGTGCCAGCACTACTCCCCTAGCGGGAGGCTACAATGAGCAGTTCTTC.

V usage is TRBV12-3 or TRBV12-4 and J usage is TRBJ1-1, with 7 bases lining up with TRBD1. After removal of 4 bases from V and 6 bases from J, the junction contained 5 bases not matched to a gene. This CDR3 spans 13 amino acids. CDR3 DNA: TGTGCCAGCAGTTGGCCCACAGGGGCTGAAGCTTTCTTT. It translates to CASSWPTGAEAFF.

This clonotype was seen only a few times. The rearrangement links TRBV7-3 to TRBJ2-5, with TRBD1 matching over 10 bases. Germline CDR1 and CDR2: SGHTA and FQGTGA. The CDR3 runs to 16 residues. V trimming: 0 bases; J trimming: 5 bases; junction bases outside the gene matches: 6. CDR3: CASSLTGTGDWETQYF. CDR3 DNA: TGTGCCAGCAGCTTAACCGGGACAGGGGATTGGGAGACCCAGTACTTC.

This clonotype is a singleton in its sample. The chain couples TRBV29-1 to TRBJ2-1, with no clear D. Germline V gene sequence: CDR1 SQVTM, CDR2 ANQGSEA. This CDR3 is built from 11 residues. CDR3 protein: CMSSSGNEQFF. The CDR3 nucleotides are TGCATGAGCAGCTCTGGTAATGAGCAGTTCTTC.

This sequence joins TRBV12-3 or TRBV12-4 and TRBJ2-7, with TRBD1 as a possible D gene (6 bases). The V gene lost 1 base and the J gene lost 5 bases, with 15 bases spanning the gap. The CDR3 has 15 residues. The CDR3 region has the DNA TGTGCCAGCAGTTTAGGGACAGTTCTCTCGGACGAGCAGTACTTC. Encoded protein: CASSLGTVLSDEQYF.

The rearrangement joins TRBV27 to TRBJ1-1; D not resolved. V was cut by 6 bases and J by 7 bases, with 15 bases left in between. This CDR3 contains 13 residues. Germline CDR1 MNHEY, CDR2 SMNVEV (reference sequence). The CDR3 is CASSLHSSGEAFF. The CDR3 DNA reads TGTGCCAGCAGCTTACACAGTTCAGGTGAAGCTTTCTTT.

This clonotype was recorded a few times. The chain has TRBV4-1 and TRBJ2-7; no clear D. Per the germline V gene, CDR1 is MGHRA and CDR2 is YSYEKL. The CDR3 contains 16 residues. Trimming took off 4 bases at V and 1 base at J, with 17 bases between the two ends. The CDR3 DNA is TGCGCCAGCAGCCCTCAATCCGCGGTCGGGTCCTACGAGCAGTACTTC. It yields the protein CASSPQSAVGSYEQYF.

This clonotype was picked up many times. This sequence joins TRBV7-6 and TRBJ2-1; 9 nucleotides align to TRBD2. V was clipped by 5 bases and J by 4 bases; unmatched bases: 3. From germline, CDR1 is SGHVS and CDR2 FNYEAQ. The CDR3 totals 14 residues. This CDR3 reads CASSPSGAYNEQFF. The CDR3 coding sequence is TGTGCCAGCAGCCCTAGCGGGGCATACAATGAGCAGTTCTTC.

This sequence joins TRBV13 and TRBJ2-7, with D possibly TRBD2 on 5 matching bases. Looked up from germline, CDR1 is PRHDT and CDR2 is FYEKMQ (reference sequence). V lost 4 bases, J lost 7 bases, and 23 bases lay in between. The CDR3 has 16 residues. The CDR3 loop reads CASSSSGERLYEEQYF. DNA for the CDR3: TGTGCCAGCAGCTCCTCCGGGGAGAGACTCTACGAAGAGCAGTACTTC.

The chain employs TRBV7-9 and TRBJ2-7; 9 bases match TRBD1. Trimming took 1 base from V and 6 from J; bases not matched to a gene: 7. This CDR3 spans 15 amino acids. The germline gives CDR1 SEHNR, CDR2 FQNEAQ (reference sequence). In DNA, the CDR3 is TGTGCCAGCAGCTTAGAGGGACAGGGTCCACTCGAGCAGTACTTC. Translation gives CASSLEGQGPLEQYF.

This clonotype was detected a few times. V and J are TRBV28 and TRBJ2-7; no clear D. Germline CDR1 reads MDHEN; CDR2 reads SYDVKM. Trimming left V 4 bases short and J 2 bases short, with 18 bases between. This CDR3 contains 16 residues. The CDR3 DNA sequence: TGTGCCAGCAGTTCGCCGGGCAGGCAATTGACCTACGAGCAGTACTTC. Amino acids: CASSSPGRQLTYEQYF.

This clonotype has a handful of counts. The chain recombines TRBV29-1 with TRBJ2-7; TRBD1 aligns across 9 bases. The V and J ends lost 7 bases and 2 bases, in that order; junction bases with no gene match: 6. CDR1 is SQVTM and CDR2 is ANQGSEA in the germline V gene. There are 13 residues in the CDR3. The DNA for the CDR3 is TGCAGCGCAAGGACAGGGGAGACCTACGAGCAGTACTTC. Translating gives CSARTGETYEQYF.

The CDR3 loop is CASSLSSGGASYEQYF. CDR3 sequence (DNA): TGTGCCAGCAGTTTATCCTCGGGCGGGGCGTCCTACGAGCAGTACTTC. The chain has TRBV28 and TRBJ2-7; D might be TRBD2 (6 bases). The CDR3 has 16 residues. Germline V gives CDR1 MDHEN, CDR2 SYDVKM. V lost 1 base and J lost 1, with 14 bases in between.

This clonotype occurred many times. V is TRBV29-1 and J is TRBJ2-7, with 13 positions matching TRBD2. Germline V gives CDR1 SQVTM, CDR2 ANQGSEA. J was trimmed by 6 bases and V by 6 bases; bases with no gene match: 5. The CDR3 runs 13 residues. CDR3 bases: TGCAGCGTCCCTGGACTAGCGGGAGTCGAGCAGTACTTC. Protein product: CSVPGLAGVEQYF.

This clonotype was observed a handful of times. This chain's CDR3 is CASSHDGSTNEKLFF. The CDR3 region has the DNA TGTGCCAGCAGTCACGACGGCTCAACTAATGAAAAACTGTTTTTT. The genes are TRBV6-5 and TRBJ1-4, with no clear D. Germline V gene sequence: CDR1 MNHEY, CDR2 SVGAGI. The length of the CDR3 is 15 residues. V was shortened by 5 bases and J by 0 bases, with 10 bases between the two germline ends.

This chain uses TRBV11-2 with TRBJ2-1; perhaps TRBD1 as D (6 bases). CDR3 length equals 15 residues. V dropped 5 bases and J dropped 4 bases, with 15 bases sitting between them. CDR1 is SGHAT, CDR2 FQNNGV, per germline. In nucleotides, the CDR3 is TGTGCCAGCAGCCTCTGGACAGACAATTACAATGAGCAGTTCTTC. Translating gives CASSLWTDNYNEQFF.

The chain joins TRBV27 to TRBJ2-7; D remains unclear. V was shortened by 8 bases and J by 4 bases, with 15 bases between the two germline ends. This CDR3 region has 13 residues. Germline V gene sequence: CDR1 MNHEY, CDR2 SMNVEV (reference sequence). The CDR3 coding sequence is TGTGCCAGCGGGCTTCGCCGGAGTTACGAGCAGTACTTC. As protein: CASGLRRSYEQYF.

This clonotype was seen only a few times. The chain is built from TRBV5-1 and TRBJ2-5; D unresolved. V was cut by 0 bases and J by 3 bases, with 9 bases left in between. CDR1 SGHRS and CDR2 YFSETQ come from the germline V gene. The CDR3 consists of 14 residues. For the CDR3, the DNA is TGCGCCAGCAGCTTGGATTTGGTAGAAGAGACCCAGTACTTC. Its protein is CASSLDLVEETQYF. The variable domain in full, with the rest retrieved from reference TRBV5-1 and TRBJ2-5, is KAGVTQTPRYLIKTRGQQVTLSCSPISGHRSVSWYQQTPGQGLQFLFEYFSETQRNKGNFPGRFSGRQFSNSRSEMNVSTLELGDSALYLCASSLDLVEETQYFGPGTRLLVL.

This rearrangement joins TRBV12-3 or TRBV12-4 to TRBJ1-1, with D hard to call. This CDR3 contains 14 residues. V was shortened by 5 bases and J by 0 bases, with 10 bases between the two germline ends. CDR3: CASSPWEVNTEAFF. In DNA, the CDR3 is TGTGCCAGCAGTCCTTGGGAGGTGAACACTGAAGCTTTCTTT.

This clonotype was observed a few times. V and J are TRBV29-1 and TRBJ2-5; D perhaps matches TRBD2 (5 bases). The CDR3 spans 13 residues. From germline, CDR1 is SQVTM and CDR2 ANQGSEA. V lost 7 bases and J 5 bases, leaving 17 bases between the germline ends. As DNA, the CDR3 is TGCAGCGCACCCCTAGCTGGCGGTGAGACCCAGTACTTC. This gives the protein CSAPLAGGETQYF.

As regards this clonotype: No conserved phenylalanine or tryptophan ends this CDR3, so it is likely a read error. The chain links TRBV12-3 or TRBV12-4 to TRBJ1-2, with TRBD1 matching over 7 bases. V shed 5 bases, J shed 6 bases, and the junction held 12 bases outside the gene matches. The CDR3 sequence is 15 residues long. The CDR3 sequence: CASSIPGQSRDGYTL. For the CDR3, the DNA is TGTGCCAGCAGTATACCGGGACAGAGCCGGGATGGCTACACCTTA.

There are many counts of this clonotype. V usage is TRBV6-1 and J usage is TRBJ2-1; no firm D call. The CDR3 runs to 15 residues. Germline assignment: CDR1 MNHNS and CDR2 SASEGT. V lost 4 bases, J lost 8 bases, and 18 bases lay in between. The CDR3 bases are TGTGCCAGCAGTGCCCAGTCGATCCTGGGTTATGAGCAGTTCTTC. Protein: CASSAQSILGYEQFF.

The CDR3 region is CASTSGLPHNEQFF. The CDR3 DNA sequence: TGTGCCAGCACCTCGGGGCTCCCTCACAATGAGCAGTTCTTC. The V and J genes are TRBV12-3 or TRBV12-4 and TRBJ2-1; D may correspond to TRBD1 or TRBD2 (5 bases each). This CDR3 region has 14 residues. The V gene lost 7 bases and the J gene lost 5 bases, with 15 bases spanning the gap.

Notes on this clonotype: An end of the junction differs from the germline gene, which may be a read error. The rearrangement uses TRBV29-1 and TRBJ2-1, with D maybe TRBD2 (5 bases). The CDR3 is 11 residues long. Germline assignment: CDR1 SQVTM and CDR2 ANQGSEA. Written as DNA, the CDR3 is TGCAGCTTAAAGACTAACAATGAGCAGCTCTTC. Its translation is CSLKTNNEQLF.

The rearrangement uses TRBV7-9 and TRBJ2-1; D might be TRBD1 or TRBD2, each matching 5 bases. Germline CDR1 SEHNR, CDR2 FQNEAQ (reference sequence). With 8 bases removed from V and 4 bases from J, the gap between germline ends came to 12 bases. This CDR3 region has 13 residues. The CDR3 coding sequence is TGTGCCAGCGCTCCGTGGGGGTACAATGAGCAGTTCTTC. It yields the protein CASAPWGYNEQFF.